A single T cell receptor (beta chain) is shown here with its context. This CDR3 region has 16 residues. Trimming removed 8 bases from V and 3 bases from J; junction bases left unmatched: 11. Germline V CDR1 and CDR2: ENHRY, SYGVKD. The data originate from a study of technical replicates of blood from a few donors. Data came from immunoSEQ multiplex PCR; TCRdb stores just in-frame clones and leaves some out. The top ten hold 0.24% of the sample, which has tens of thousands of clones, roughly 93% seen once. This sequence joins TRBV10-3 and TRBJ2-1, with 9 positions matching TRBD2. Sequences were obtained from T cells isolated from PBMCs. The clonotype was recovered from a human donor in good health. Here the CDR3 DNA reads TGTGCCATCGGCCGGGCCAGCGGGGGGAGCTACAATGAGCAGTTCTTC. This gives the protein CAIGRASGGSYNEQFF.